The present entry profiles one TCR beta chain with its context. Its matching antigen is unknown. Here immunoSEQ multiplex PCR was the method, and the copy in TCRdb shows in-frame clones only, minus some. The table shows 20,000 to 25,000 clones, with 72% occurring only once. The sample belongs to a study of CD4 T cells in relation to SARS-CoV-2 and coronaviruses. Before the COVID-19 pandemic, during about 2010-2018, CD4+ T cells were taken from unexposed donors. After around nine days of culture, CD4+ T cells were isolated. This receptor was identified in a human donor in good health. Sequenced input: CD4+ T cells from PBMCs, cultured in vitro.

The CDR3 DNA sequence: TGTGCCTGGAGTGTAACATCCGTTGGGACCCAGTACTTC. It is translated as CAWSVTSVGTQYF. This rearrangement joins TRBV30 to TRBJ2-5; D uncertain. Germline V CDR1 and CDR2: GTSNPN, SVGIG (reference sequence). This CDR3 is 13 amino acids long. The ends were cut back, 0 bases at V and 7 bases at J, with 12 bases in the middle.